This T cell receptor (beta chain) appears in the sequencing data of a study of blood T cell repertoires in COVID-19. This clone occurred a few times. The V end was cut by 6 bases, the J end by 2 bases, with 14 bases between. Germline CDR1 reads SGHRS; CDR2 reads YFSETQ. This CDR3 has 14 amino acids. Generated by immunoSEQ multiplex PCR, the TCRdb table keeps only in-frame clones and is missing some. This sample has some 230,000 clones; 86% occur once, and the top ten carry 2% to 2.5%. The chain employs TRBV5-1 and TRBJ1-1; the D gene is possibly TRBD1 (6 bases). The TCR was taken from a man aged 25-45 years who had recovered from COVID-19. The specimen sequenced was peripheral blood. This CDR3 is CASTPQGPNTEAFF. In DNA, the CDR3 is TGCGCCAGCACCCCACAGGGACCCAACACTGAAGCTTTCTTT.